The T cell receptor (beta chain) described here comes from a study of blood T cells in healthy people across ages. Overall study findings and caveats: More naive CD4+ cells and higher diversity were found in long-lived than in aged donors.

A second 7 to 11 cycle PCR used barcoded and J-beta primers. Via MiXCR, TCRdb re-called the 5' RACE reads, giving one row per CDR3 protein. The table has approximately 1.5 million distinct CDR3 sequences, approximately 43% seen once; the top ten hold about 3.8%. In the case of this clonotype: Its antigen is as yet unknown.

Germline assignment: CDR1 MNHEY and CDR2 SMNVEV (reference sequence). The trim removed 6 bases at V and 4 bases at J, leaving 9 bases unmatched. CDR3 size: 15 residues. For every donor, a draw yielded around 10 milliliters of peripheral blood. The sequencing input was blood. The clonotype originates from a woman aged 18-35 years in good health. The gene calls are TRBV27 and TRBJ1-1, with 9 nucleotides matching TRBD1. CDR3 in amino acids: CASSRRTGDLTEAFF. CDR3 coding DNA: TGTGCCAGCAGCCGCAGGACAGGGGACCTCACTGAAGCTTTCTTT.